Following are 28 T cell receptor beta chains from one sample sequenced in a study of vaccination and CD4 T cells after COVID-19. The treatment here: approximately 10-day PBMC culture with coronavirus spike peptide pools or control peptides (ViraFEST assay). Oncomine TCR Beta short-read sequencing was applied to DNA from cultured CD4+ T cells. TCRdb re-derived calls from the PCR reads in MiXCR, one entry per CDR3 protein. The sample lists fewer than 20,000 distinct CDR3 sequences, about 75% seen once, with over 8.5% in the top ten. Antigen specificity for these receptors is unknown. The sequences come from CD4+ T cells from blood, cultured in vitro, collected after SARS-CoV-2 vaccination. These TCRs come from a human donor who received a COVID-19 vaccine.

This chain links TRBV5-4 with TRBJ2-1; 9 bases are shared with TRBD2. Germline V lookup: CDR1 SGHNT, CDR2 YYREEE (reference sequence). After removal of 4 bases from V and 9 bases from J, the junction contained 14 bases not matched to a gene. CDR3 size: 16 residues. For the CDR3, the DNA is TGTGCCAGCAGCGCGGGGGGGAGGGGGCGAGTCAGTGAGCAGTTCTTC. Its translation: CASSAGGRGRVSEQFF.

This chain uses TRBV2 with TRBJ2-5, with TRBD1 as a possible D gene (6 bases). This CDR3 has 13 amino acids. Germline CDR1 and CDR2: SNHLY and FYNNEI. Trimming took off 8 bases at V and 4 bases at J, with 14 bases between the two ends. The CDR3 DNA is TGTGCCAGCTTCCGTTGGGGGCGAGAGACCCAGTACTTC. Translated, it gives CASFRWGRETQYF.

This rearrangement joins TRBV20-1 to TRBJ2-7; D is undetermined. Trimming removed 6 bases at V and 0 bases at J, with 12 bases between. Germline values: CDR1 DFQATT, CDR2 SNEGSKA (reference sequence). The CDR3 sequence is 13 residues long. Here the CDR3 DNA reads TGCAGTGCCGAGGACCCTTTCTCCTACGAGCAGTACTTC. Translating gives CSAEDPFSYEQYF.

This clonotype showed up just once. V usage is TRBV21-1 and J usage is TRBJ2-7; TRBD1, as called in the table, went unchecked against the DNA. TRBV21-1 is a pseudogene. The CDR3 consists of 15 residues. The CDR3 bases are TGTGCCAGCAGCAAAGCACCGACAGGGCCCCACGAGCAGTACTTC. Protein sequence: CASSKAPTGPHEQYF.

The V gene is TRBV5-4, the J gene TRBJ2-3, with D possibly matching TRBD1 (6 bases). The V gene lost 0 bases and the J gene lost 4 bases, with 12 bases spanning the gap. CDR3 length: 15 amino acids. Per the germline V gene, CDR1 is SGHNT and CDR2 is YYREEE (reference sequence). The CDR3 DNA follows: TGTGCCAGCAGCTTGGAGTTCAGGGGCGCAGATACGCAGTATTTT. This encodes CASSLEFRGADTQYF. Full variable domain (outside the CDR3, taken from reference TRBV5-4 and TRBJ2-3): ETGVTQSPTHLIKTRGQQVTLRCSSQSGHNTVSWYQQALGQGPQFIFQYYREEENGRGNFPPRFSGLQFPNYSSELNVNALELDDSALYLCASSLEFRGADTQYFGPGTRLTVL.

The chain carries TRBV7-2 and TRBJ2-3; D gene ambiguous. Trimming cost V 0 bases and J 5 bases, with 3 bases left between them. The CDR3 is 12 residues long. CDR1 SGHTA and CDR2 FQGNSA come from the germline V gene. The CDR3 is CASSLAVDTQYF. CDR3 DNA: TGTGCCAGCAGCTTAGCAGTAGATACGCAGTATTTT. Full variable domain (outside the CDR3, taken from reference TRBV7-2 and TRBJ2-3): GAGVSQSPSNKVTEKGKDVELRCDPISGHTALYWYRQSLGQGLEFLIYFQGNSAPDKSGLPSDRFSAERTGGSVSTLTIQRTQQEDSAVYLCASSLAVDTQYFGPGTRLTVL.

V gene TRBV5-6 combines with J gene TRBJ1-2; D perhaps matches TRBD1 (5 bases). V was shortened by 2 bases and J by 13 bases, with 15 bases between the two germline ends. CDR1 is SGHDT, CDR2 YYEEEE, per germline. The CDR3 spans 12 residues. CDR3 sequence (DNA): TGTGCCAGCAGCTTTTGGGACCGGGGGTCCACCTTC. It is translated as CASSFWDRGSTF. The whole variable domain, remainder taken from reference TRBV5-6 and TRBJ1-2, is DAGVTQSPTHLIKTRGQQVTLRCSPKSGHDTVSWYQQALGQGPQFIFQYYEEEERQRGNFPDRFSGHQFPNYSSELNVNALLLGDSALYLCASSFWDRGSTFGSGTRLTVV.

The rearrangement links TRBV19 to TRBJ1-2; no reliable D call. Trimming left V 7 bases short and J 0 bases short, with 9 bases between. The CDR3 loop spans 13 amino acids. In germline, CDR1 is LNHDA, CDR2 SQIVND (reference sequence). The CDR3 here is CASMPRPNYGYTF. The CDR3 DNA is TGTGCCAGTATGCCACGACCTAACTATGGCTACACCTTC.

This chain joins TRBV6-1 and TRBJ1-5; TRBD1 matches 8 bases. Per germline, CDR1 MNHNS and CDR2 SASEGT. The CDR3 sequence is 13 residues long. The V segment lost 6 bases and the J segment 7 bases; nucleotides outside the gene matches: 5. The CDR3 region is CASSDRGGQPQHF. CDR3 nucleotide sequence: TGTGCCAGCAGCGACAGGGGTGGACAGCCCCAGCATTTT.

The gene calls are TRBV7-9 and TRBJ1-6; TRBD1 aligns across 7 bases. The CDR3 has 14 amino acids. After removal of 1 base from V and 9 bases from J, the junction contained 3 bases not matched to a gene. Germline assignment: CDR1 SEHNR and CDR2 FQNEAQ (reference sequence). CDR3 sequence (DNA): TGTGCCAGCAGCTTAGACAGGGGAGTTTCACCCCTCCACTTT. Translated: CASSLDRGVSPLHF.

The gene calls are TRBV10-2 and TRBJ2-5; 7 positions agree with TRBD2. The CDR3 runs to 12 residues. Trimming took 4 bases from V and 7 from J; bases not matched to a gene: 3. Looked up from germline, CDR1 is WSHSY and CDR2 is SAAADI. CDR3: CASSGTRGTQYF. The CDR3 nucleotides read TGCGCCAGCAGTGGGACTAGGGGGACCCAGTACTTC.

The V and J genes are TRBV6-1 and TRBJ1-5, with D possibly being TRBD1 (5 bases). The CDR3 totals 12 residues. V lost 6 bases and J lost 3, with 6 bases in between. The V gene's germline CDR1 is MNHNS and CDR2 SASEGT. CDR3 loop: CASSRDNQPQHF. Here the CDR3 DNA reads TGTGCCAGCAGCAGGGACAATCAGCCCCAGCATTTT.

The chain combines TRBV2 with TRBJ2-7; possible D gene TRBD2, 6 bases. This CDR3 contains 13 residues. CDR1 is SNHLY, CDR2 FYNNEI, per germline. V gave up 5 bases and J gave up 3 bases, with 11 bases separating them. The CDR3 DNA sequence: TGTGCCAGCAGTAGGGACTTAGGCTACGAGCAGTACTTC. As protein: CASSRDLGYEQYF. Complete variable domain (other parts from reference TRBV2 and TRBJ2-7): EPEVTQTPSHQVTQMGQEVILRCVPISNHLYFYWYRQILGQKVEFLVSFYNNEISEKSEIFDDQFSVERPDGSNFTLKIRSTKLEDSAMYFCASSRDLGYEQYFGPGTRLTVT.

The chain employs TRBV15 and TRBJ2-1; D is tentatively TRBD1 or TRBD2 (6 bases each). V was clipped by 11 bases and J by 0 bases, with 17 bases between them. This CDR3 has 15 residues. Germline assignment: CDR1 LNHNV and CDR2 YYDKDF (reference sequence). The CDR3 DNA follows: TGTGCCGCTGCATCTCGGGGGCTCTCCTACAATGAGCAGTTCTTC. This gives the protein CAAASRGLSYNEQFF.

The rearrangement joins TRBV20-1 to TRBJ2-3; 10 bases fit TRBD2. Germline V gene lookup returns CDR1 DFQATT and CDR2 SNEGSKA (reference sequence). Trimming cost V 6 bases and J 3 bases; bases outside gene matches: 9. This CDR3 spans 15 amino acids. The CDR3 here is CSAGGGLAMTDTQYF. The CDR3, as DNA: TGCAGTGCCGGAGGGGGACTAGCGATGACAGATACGCAGTATTTT.

This clonotype was observed a single time. V gene TRBV7-8 combines with J gene TRBJ2-7; the D is unclear. The V and J ends lost 3 bases and 4 bases respectively, with 13 bases between them. This CDR3 comprises 14 residues. Looked up from germline, CDR1 is SGHVS and CDR2 is FQNEAQ. The CDR3 spells CASSFNPLGYEQYF. The CDR3 bases are TGTGCCAGCAGCTTCAACCCCCTGGGGTACGAGCAGTACTTC. The full variable domain, its missing parts supplied by reference TRBV7-8 and TRBJ2-7, is GAGVSQSPRYKVAKRGQDVALRCDPISGHVSLFWYQQALGQGPEFLTYFQNEAQLDKSGLPSDRFFAERPEGSVSTLKIQRTQQEDSAVYLCASSFNPLGYEQYFGPGTRLTVT.

The gene calls are TRBV20-1 and TRBJ2-5; the D is unclear. The V end lost 4 bases, the J end lost 1 base, and 13 bases lay between the germline ends. The CDR3 contains 14 residues. CDR1 and CDR2 (germline): DFQATT, SNEGSKA (reference sequence). CDR3 region: CSATQGRIQETQYF. The CDR3 DNA is TGCAGTGCTACCCAAGGACGAATCCAAGAGACCCAGTACTTC.

This clonotype qualifies as medium-sized. The V gene is TRBV7-8, the J gene TRBJ2-5, with 9 bases fitting TRBD2. The CDR3 is 18 amino acids. Trimming cost V 0 bases and J 0 bases; bases outside gene matches: 8. CDR1 is SGHVS and CDR2 is FQNEAQ in the germline V gene. The CDR3 protein is CASSLAGSGGTYQETQYF. The CDR3 region has the DNA TGTGCCAGCAGCTTAGCGGGGAGCGGGGGGACGTACCAAGAGACCCAGTACTTC.

This CDR3 reads CASSQRTAGGNIQYF. The CDR3 DNA reads as TGTGCCAGCAGCCAGAGGACAGCGGGAGGAAACATTCAGTACTTC. This chain joins TRBV6-1 and TRBJ2-4, with TRBD2 identical over 9 bases. CDR3 length equals 15 residues. J lost 6 bases, V lost 6 bases, and 9 bases had no gene match. Germline CDR1 MNHNS, CDR2 SASEGT.

The chain is built from TRBV6-5 and TRBJ1-2, with D maybe TRBD1 (5 bases). Germline values: CDR1 MNHEY, CDR2 SVGAGI. This CDR3 comprises 13 residues. Between the trimmed V and J ends, which lost 2 bases and 5 bases, there was a span of 9 bases. In nucleotides, the CDR3 is TGTGCCAGCAGTTACCCTGGGGGGTATGGCTACACCTTC. Protein product: CASSYPGGYGYTF.

The genes are TRBV10-1 and TRBJ2-7; D possibly corresponds to TRBD1 (5 bases). The CDR3 is 14 residues long. CDR1 is WNHNN and CDR2 is SYGVQD in the germline V gene (reference sequence). The ends were cut back, 5 bases at V and 2 bases at J, with 13 bases in the middle. The CDR3 coding sequence is TGCGCCAGCAGTTCCACAGGTAACCCCTACGAGCAGTACTTC. It is translated as CASSSTGNPYEQYF.

The rearrangement links TRBV20-1 to TRBJ2-3; TRBD2 agrees at 7 bases. Germline loops: CDR1 DFQATT, CDR2 SNEGSKA (reference sequence). V dropped 3 bases and J dropped 2; count of bases not matched to a gene: 8. CDR3 length: 15 amino acids. In DNA form, the CDR3 reads TGCAGTGCTAGGAACCCAGCGGGGCTCACAGATACGCAGTATTTT. Its translation: CSARNPAGLTDTQYF.

The chain recombines TRBV6-2 or TRBV6-3 with TRBJ1-5; TRBD1 aligns across 10 bases. This CDR3 comprises 17 residues. With V trimmed by 4 bases and J by 0 bases, 6 bases remained unmatched. CDR1 and CDR2 from the germline V gene are MNHEY and SVGEGT. Here the CDR3 DNA reads TGTGCCAGCAGTTCATGGACAGGGGGTACTAGCAATCAGCCCCAGCATTTT. Amino acids: CASSSWTGGTSNQPQHF.

The rearrangement links TRBV5-1 to TRBJ2-3; D is uncertain. Germline assignment: CDR1 SGHRS and CDR2 YFSETQ. CDR3 length: 16 amino acids. Trimming took off 0 bases at V and 3 bases at J, with 14 bases between the two ends. Here the CDR3 reads CASSLEGEVWTDTQYF. The CDR3 nucleotides read TGCGCCAGCAGCTTGGAAGGTGAGGTTTGGACAGATACGCAGTATTTT. Full variable domain (rest looked up from reference TRBV5-1 and TRBJ2-3): KAGVTQTPRYLIKTRGQQVTLSCSPISGHRSVSWYQQTPGQGLQFLFEYFSETQRNKGNFPGRFSGRQFSNSRSEMNVSTLELGDSALYLCASSLEGEVWTDTQYFGPGTRLTVL.

This clonotype came up a few times. CDR3 in amino acids: CASSYQRGPNYGYTF. The DNA of the CDR3 is TGTGCCAGCAGTTACCAACGGGGCCCTAACTATGGCTACACCTTC. The chain has TRBV6-5 and TRBJ1-2; D is perhaps TRBD1 (5 bases). This CDR3 comprises 15 residues. V lost 2 bases to trimming and J lost 0 bases, with 10 bases between them. Germline V CDR1 and CDR2: MNHEY, SVGAGI.

This clonotype turned up a few times. The chain employs TRBV7-9 and TRBJ1-2; tentative D call: TRBD1 (6 bases). This CDR3 is built from 15 residues. Germline values: CDR1 SEHNR, CDR2 FQNEAQ (reference sequence). Trimming cost V 2 bases and J 5 bases, with 15 bases left between them. This CDR3 reads CASSLTGSGLYGYTF. In DNA form, the CDR3 reads TGTGCCAGCAGCTTAACAGGGTCTGGACTATATGGCTACACCTTC.

In its sample, this clonotype was seen a few times. The rearrangement joins TRBV10-3 to TRBJ2-5; 7 bases align to TRBD1. V trimming: 5 bases; J trimming: 1 base; junction bases outside the gene matches: 4. Per the germline V gene, CDR1 is ENHRY and CDR2 is SYGVKD. This CDR3 is built from 14 residues. Written as DNA, the CDR3 is TGTGCCATCAGTCTGGGACAGACCCAAGAGACCCAGTACTTC. Translated, it gives CAISLGQTQETQYF.

The chain recombines TRBV19 with TRBJ1-6, with 12 bases matching TRBD1. Germline-derived CDR1 and CDR2 are LNHDA and SQIVND (reference sequence). The CDR3 length is 16 residues. V lost 5 bases to trimming and J lost 9 bases; unmatched junction nucleotides: 8. The DNA of the CDR3 is TGTGCCAGTAGTGTGACCGGGACAGGGGGCAGTTCACCCCTCCACTTT. This sequence encodes CASSVTGTGGSSPLHF.